The 3 T cell receptor beta chains below were found in one sample sequenced in a study of blood T cell repertoires in COVID-19. Data came from immunoSEQ multiplex PCR; TCRdb stores just in-frame clones and leaves some out. The sample consists of approximately 300,000 clones, around nine tenths of them appearing once. Sequenced input: peripheral blood. The receptor set was obtained from a woman between 25 and 40 years old with COVID-19, enrolled during active disease.

The V and J genes are TRBV2 and TRBJ2-7, with 9 bases fitting TRBD2. The length of the CDR3 is 13 residues. Unmatched junction bases numbered 8, after V lost 7 bases and J lost 7 bases. CDR1 and CDR2 from the germline V gene are SNHLY and FYNNEI. CDR3: CASTFSGRPEQYF. In DNA, the CDR3 is TGTGCCAGCACGTTCAGCGGGAGGCCTGAGCAGTACTTC.

The chain carries TRBV5-1 and TRBJ2-2, with TRBD1 matching 9 bases. There are 16 residues in the CDR3. CDR1 and CDR2 (germline): SGHRS, YFSETQ. Trimming at V came to 2 bases and at J to 3 bases, leaving 5 bases not matched to a gene. The DNA for the CDR3 is TGCGCCAGCAGCTTTTACAGGGGGCCATACACCGGGGAGCTGTTTTTT. Its translation is CASSFYRGPYTGELFF. Looking up the rest from reference TRBV5-1 and TRBJ2-2 gives the full variable domain: KAGVTQTPRYLIKTRGQQVTLSCSPISGHRSVSWYQQTPGQGLQFLFEYFSETQRNKGNFPGRFSGRQFSNSRSEMNVSTLELGDSALYLCASSFYRGPYTGELFFGEGSRLTVL.

The rearrangement uses TRBV7-6 and TRBJ2-4, with 12 bases matching TRBD2. Germline lookup yields CDR1 SGHVS and CDR2 FNYEAQ. The CDR3 contains 16 residues. J gave up 8 bases and V 5 bases, and 10 bases lay outside the gene matches. Written as DNA, the CDR3 is TGTGCCAGCAGCCCCCTTGGACTAGCGGGAACGGACATTCAGTACTTC. Amino acid sequence: CASSPLGLAGTDIQYF.